The present T cell receptor beta chain was sequenced within a study of control samples from healthy donors and cancer patients. This CDR3 contains 18 residues. Germline V gene data show CDR1 as SGHRS and CDR2 as YFSETQ. Trimming cost V 0 bases and J 0 bases; bases outside gene matches: 9. This table comes from immunoSEQ multiplex PCR, and its TCRdb copy is limited to in-frame clones, with some not included. The sample lists 100,000 to 150,000 clones; roughly 84% were seen once. The sequencing input was blood. This chain uses TRBV5-1 with TRBJ2-1, with 7 bases aligning to TRBD1. The source of this sequence is a man younger than 35 in good health. CDR3 bases: TGCGCCAGCAGCTTGGATCTCGGGACAGCCAGCTCCTACAATGAGCAGTTCTTC. It encodes CASSLDLGTASSYNEQFF. The full variable domain, with the rest looked up from reference TRBV5-1 and TRBJ2-1, is KAGVTQTPRYLIKTRGQQVTLSCSPISGHRSVSWYQQTPGQGLQFLFEYFSETQRNKGNFPGRFSGRQFSNSRSEMNVSTLELGDSALYLCASSLDLGTASSYNEQFFGPGTRLTVL.